This T cell receptor beta chain was profiled in a study of blood T cell repertoires in COVID-19. Study in general: Samples of COVID-19 (acute and convalescent) were obtained from the United States, Italy and Spain. PBMCs, B-cell-depleted T cells, or T cells provided the cDNA or gDNA that made up the material.

The Seattle site enrolled patients during active infection and followed them longitudinally. In the original processing: Cell counts per sample came from amplifying reference gene primers. This table comes from immunoSEQ multiplex PCR, and its TCRdb copy is limited to in-frame clones, with some not included. D and trimming were read from the DNA, whereas the V and J calls and clone size are those reported in that table. The sample carries about 360,000 clones, 86% recorded once. Germline CDR1 SGHDN, CDR2 FVKESK. The ends lost 5 bases at V and 4 bases at J; junction bases unmatched: 9. CDR3 length equals 16 residues.

V usage is TRBV14 and J usage is TRBJ2-1, with TRBD2 identical over 9 bases. The sequenced sample was peripheral blood. The sequence was obtained from a woman aged 55-70 years with COVID-19, enrolled during active disease. CDR3: CASSSSSGETYNEQFF. DNA of the CDR3: TGTGCCAGCAGCTCATCTAGCGGGGAGACTTACAATGAGCAGTTCTTC.